The 29 T cell receptor beta chains below come from one sample, sequenced in a study of CD8 T cells in Susac syndrome. Random hexamers primed reverse transcription of about 0.5 to 1 ug RNA. TCRdb reprocessed the immunoSEQ multiplex PCR reads via MiXCR and lists one record per CDR3 protein. The sample has under 95,000 distinct CDR3 sequences; 85% to 95% are singletons. Sequencing was carried out using CD4+ T cells from PBMCs. The receptors stem from a human donor with Susac syndrome.

J is TRBJ2-1 and V is TRBV5-4; 12 bases are a match to TRBD2. CDR3 size: 16 residues. Looked up from germline, CDR1 is SGHNT and CDR2 is YYREEE (reference sequence). Germline trimming cut 4 bases from V and 8 bases from J; bases unmatched to any gene: 10. The CDR3 region has the DNA TGTGCCAGCAGCCCCGCGAGACTAGCGGGGGAGTATGAGCAGTTCTTC. Encoded protein: CASSPARLAGEYEQFF.

The chain recombines TRBV27 with TRBJ1-5; 8 positions match TRBD1. Per germline, CDR1 MNHEY and CDR2 SMNVEV (reference sequence). The CDR3 is 17 amino acids. With 10 bases clipped from V and 2 bases from J, the junction kept 16 bases outside the gene matches. CDR3 sequence (DNA): TGTGCCATATCCGGACAGGGCCGAGGAGACGGCAATCAGCCCCAGCATTTT. This codes for CAISGQGRGDGNQPQHF.

The rearrangement joins TRBV30 to TRBJ2-7, with D tentatively TRBD1 (7 bases). The germline V and J ends were trimmed by 5 bases and 0 bases, with 14 bases remaining between them. Germline assignment: CDR1 GTSNPN and CDR2 SVGIG (reference sequence). The CDR3 loop spans 14 amino acids. The chain's CDR3 is CAWEAGGSSYEQYF. The DNA for the CDR3 is TGTGCCTGGGAAGCAGGGGGGAGCTCCTACGAGCAGTACTTC. Full variable domain (remainder filled in from reference TRBV30 and TRBJ2-7): SQTIHQWPATLVQPVGSPLSLECTVEGTSNPNLYWYRQAAGRGLQLLFYSVGIGQISSEVPQNLSASRPQDRQFILSSKKLLLSDSGFYLCAWEAGGSSYEQYFGPGTRLTVT.

This chain connects TRBV30 to TRBJ1-4; possible D gene TRBD1, 6 bases. The CDR3 is 16 amino acids. The V end lost 2 bases, the J end lost 2 bases, and 15 bases lay between the germline ends. Germline CDR1 is GTSNPN and CDR2 is SVGIG (reference sequence). The DNA of the CDR3 is TGTGCCTGGAGTCGAGGGGGGGGAAGGACTAATGAAAAACTGTTTTTT. As protein: CAWSRGGGRTNEKLFF.

The rearrangement uses TRBV10-3 and TRBJ1-6; 8 nucleotides agree with TRBD1. The CDR3 spans 14 residues. CDR1 ENHRY and CDR2 SYGVKD come from the germline V gene. V trimming: 7 bases; J trimming: 13 bases; junction bases outside the gene matches: 12. The CDR3 region is CAITPGQDQSPLHF. CDR3 DNA sequence: TGTGCCATCACCCCGGGACAGGATCAATCGCCCCTCCACTTT.

V and J are TRBV7-9 and TRBJ2-7; D call uncertain. The CDR3 is made up of 14 amino acids. V lost 0 bases and J 5 bases, leaving 11 bases between the germline ends. The germline V gene has CDR1 SEHNR and CDR2 FQNEAQ (reference sequence). CDR3 nucleotide sequence: TGTGCCAGCAGCTTAGCGGGAAGGCGGAACGAGCAGTACTTC. This gives the protein CASSLAGRRNEQYF.

The rearrangement uses TRBV30 and TRBJ2-5; D is undetermined. Germline CDR1 reads GTSNPN; CDR2 reads SVGIG (reference sequence). This CDR3 spans 13 amino acids. Trimming cost V 2 bases and J 0 bases, with 7 bases left between them. CDR3 sequence reads: CAWSKQYQETQYF. Here the CDR3 DNA reads TGTGCCTGGAGTAAACAGTACCAAGAGACCCAGTACTTC.

This chain connects TRBV21-1 to TRBJ1-5; the table's D call TRBD1 went unverified against the DNA. TRBV21-1 represents a pseudogene. The CDR3 consists of 15 residues. The CDR3 DNA follows: TGTGCCAGCAGCAAAGAAAAGGCGCGCAATCAGCCCCAGCATTTT. It specifies CASSKEKARNQPQHF.

The V and J genes are TRBV12-3 or TRBV12-4 and TRBJ1-1; D is unclear. The V end was cut by 0 bases, the J end by 5 bases, with 7 bases between. The CDR3 runs to 13 residues. Here the CDR3 reads CASSLAQKTEAFF. DNA for the CDR3: TGTGCCAGCAGTTTAGCGCAGAAGACTGAAGCTTTCTTT.

The chain is built from TRBV3-1 and TRBJ2-2; 9 bases are a match to TRBD1. V trimming: 5 bases; J trimming: 6 bases; junction bases outside the gene matches: 10. The CDR3 spans 16 residues. The V gene's germline CDR1 is LGHDT and CDR2 YNNKEL (reference sequence). The CDR3 here is CASSGDIQGAPGELFF. The CDR3 nucleotides are TGTGCCAGCAGCGGGGATATACAGGGGGCCCCCGGGGAGCTGTTTTTT.

The V gene is TRBV20-1, the J gene TRBJ2-1, with TRBD1 as a possible D gene (5 bases). Trimming shortened V by 6 bases and J by 8 bases, and 23 bases separated the two germline ends. The CDR3 extends over 15 amino acids. Germline loops: CDR1 DFQATT, CDR2 SNEGSKA (reference sequence). The CDR3 DNA follows: TGCAGTGCAGCTGGGGCGATGGTGGTGTCGGATGAGCAGTTCTTC. Protein: CSAAGAMVVSDEQFF.

V gene TRBV5-1 combines with J gene TRBJ1-4; no firm D call. Trimming took 4 bases from V and 8 from J, leaving 12 bases between them. The CDR3 extends over 13 amino acids. Per germline, CDR1 SGHRS and CDR2 YFSETQ. The CDR3 loop is CASSPVVGEKLFF. CDR3 DNA: TGCGCCAGCAGCCCCGTGGTGGGGGAAAAACTGTTTTTT.

This chain uses TRBV9 with TRBJ2-5; no clear D. Germline values: CDR1 SGDLS, CDR2 YYNGEE. The CDR3 runs to 15 residues. V dropped 0 bases and J dropped 1 base, with 10 bases sitting between them. CDR3 DNA sequence: TGTGCCAGCAGCGTAGATCCGGATTCCCAAGAGACCCAGTACTTC. Translating gives CASSVDPDSQETQYF.

The genes are TRBV19 and TRBJ2-6; D gene ambiguous. Deletions cut 7 bases from V and 3 bases from J, with 19 bases between. In germline, CDR1 is LNHDA, CDR2 SQIVND (reference sequence). CDR3 size: 17 residues. The CDR3 region has the DNA TGTGCCAGTACTCAGTTCTTTCGCATCCGTGGGGCCAACGTCCTGACTTTC. Protein sequence: CASTQFFRIRGANVLTF.

The gene calls are TRBV7-2 and TRBJ2-1; TRBD2 agrees at 8 bases. The CDR3 has 13 amino acids. Germline trimming cut 6 bases from V and 7 bases from J; bases unmatched to any gene: 5. Germline-derived CDR1 and CDR2 are SGHTA and FQGNSA. The CDR3 DNA follows: TGTGCCAGCAGGCGGGGGGCGGATAATGAGCAGTTCTTC. Protein: CASRRGADNEQFF.

This sequence joins TRBV5-1 and TRBJ2-5; the D gene could be TRBD1 or TRBD2 (5 bases each). The V gene's germline CDR1 is SGHRS and CDR2 YFSETQ. V was cut by 5 bases and J by 5 bases, with 13 bases left in between. CDR3 size: 13 residues. The CDR3 loop reads CASREPGLETQYF. The CDR3 bases are TGCGCCAGCAGAGAACCGGGGCTGGAGACCCAGTACTTC. Full variable domain (remainder filled in from reference TRBV5-1 and TRBJ2-5): KAGVTQTPRYLIKTRGQQVTLSCSPISGHRSVSWYQQTPGQGLQFLFEYFSETQRNKGNFPGRFSGRQFSNSRSEMNVSTLELGDSALYLCASREPGLETQYFGPGTRLLVL.

For the CDR3, the DNA is TGTGCCACCAGTGACCCGGGATTCACAGATACGCAGTATTTT. It encodes CATSDPGFTDTQYF. The rearrangement joins TRBV24-1 to TRBJ2-3; the D gene is possibly TRBD2 (5 bases). Germline loops: CDR1 KGHDR, CDR2 SFDVKD. Trimming took off 4 bases at V and 2 bases at J, with 9 bases between the two ends. This CDR3 has 14 amino acids.

The CDR3 DNA follows: TGTGCCACCAGCGGGGGGGCCTCCTACAATGAGCAGTTCTTC. It translates to CATSGGASYNEQFF. The chain recombines TRBV24-1 with TRBJ2-1, with 8 bases identical to TRBD2. Germline trimming cut 7 bases from V and 0 bases from J; bases unmatched to any gene: 1. The CDR3 spans 14 residues. Germline V gene data show CDR1 as KGHDR and CDR2 as SFDVKD.

This chain uses TRBV24-1 with TRBJ2-5; D may match TRBD1 or TRBD2 (5 bases each). This CDR3 has 14 amino acids. V was shortened by 5 bases and J by 0 bases, with 9 bases between the two germline ends. In germline, CDR1 is KGHDR, CDR2 SFDVKD. The CDR3 here is CATSVRDDQETQYF. Written as DNA, the CDR3 is TGTGCCACCAGTGTCCGGGACGACCAAGAGACCCAGTACTTC.

The rearrangement uses TRBV12-3 or TRBV12-4 and TRBJ2-5; perhaps TRBD2 as D (7 bases). The CDR3 covers 16 residues. Trimming took off 7 bases at V and 4 bases at J, with 22 bases between the two ends. The CDR3 sequence is CASTSDPGGRGETQYF. The CDR3 nucleotides read TGTGCCAGCACTTCGGACCCGGGGGGCCGGGGAGAGACCCAGTACTTC.

A single count supports this clonotype. The chain is built from TRBV12-3 or TRBV12-4 and TRBJ1-2; D may be TRBD1 (5 bases). The CDR3 consists of 15 residues. V lost 7 bases and J 7 bases, leaving 22 bases between the germline ends. DNA of the CDR3: TGTGCCAGCACCACTTGGGAACTAGGGGCAGGTGGCTACACCTTC. Protein product: CASTTWELGAGGYTF.

The rearrangement joins TRBV9 to TRBJ2-3; 8 bases are a match to TRBD2. CDR1 SGDLS and CDR2 YYNGEE come from the germline V gene. The trim removed 6 bases at V and 1 base at J, leaving 4 bases unmatched. The CDR3 covers 14 residues. The CDR3 protein is CASTPGGGTDTQYF. Here the CDR3 DNA reads TGTGCCAGCACCCCGGGGGGGGGCACAGATACGCAGTATTTT.

V usage is TRBV30 and J usage is TRBJ1-6; D not certain. This CDR3 contains 16 residues. Trimming pared 2 bases from V and 0 bases from J, leaving 11 bases between. Germline lookup yields CDR1 GTSNPN and CDR2 SVGIG (reference sequence). The CDR3 sequence: CAWSREGSSYNSPLHF. The CDR3 DNA is TGTGCCTGGAGTAGGGAGGGTAGCTCCTATAATTCACCCCTCCACTTT.

The rearrangement uses TRBV7-9 and TRBJ1-2; the D gene is possibly TRBD1 (5 bases). The CDR3 covers 12 residues. Between the trimmed V and J ends, which lost 4 bases and 4 bases, there was a span of 7 bases. Germline V gene sequence: CDR1 SEHNR, CDR2 FQNEAQ (reference sequence). CDR3: CASSWDGYGYTF. In DNA, the CDR3 is TGTGCCAGCAGCTGGGACGGCTATGGCTACACCTTC. The complete variable domain, with remaining parts taken from reference TRBV7-9 and TRBJ1-2, reads DTGVSQNPRHKITKRGQNVTFRCDPISEHNRLYWYRQTLGQGPEFLTYFQNEAQLEKSRLLSDRFSAERPKGSFSTLEIQRTEQGDSAMYLCASSWDGYGYTFGSGTRLTVV.

This rearrangement joins TRBV19 to TRBJ2-1, with a possible D match to TRBD1 (5 bases). Germline V gene lookup returns CDR1 LNHDA and CDR2 SQIVND (reference sequence). This CDR3 has 16 amino acids. V was pared by 1 base and J by 2 bases, with 12 bases between. The CDR3 DNA is TGTGCCAGTAGTATAGTCCGCAGGGTGACCTACAATGAGCAGTTCTTC. Residues: CASSIVRRVTYNEQFF.

This clonotype came up once. The rearrangement links TRBV9 to TRBJ2-2; D is unclear. The V end lost 6 bases, the J end lost 1 base, and 7 bases lay between the germline ends. Germline V gene lookup returns CDR1 SGDLS and CDR2 YYNGEE. The CDR3 spans 13 residues. The CDR3 DNA sequence: TGTGCCAGCAAGGGTAGGAACACCGGGGAGCTGTTTTTT. This sequence encodes CASKGRNTGELFF.

The chain combines TRBV5-4 with TRBJ1-1; tentative D call: TRBD1 (6 bases). There are 12 residues in the CDR3. Germline V lookup: CDR1 SGHNT, CDR2 YYREEE (reference sequence). V lost 10 bases and J lost 5, with 15 bases in between. The CDR3 spells CAAGGASTEAFF. The CDR3 DNA is TGTGCCGCCGGGGGGGCGAGTACTGAAGCTTTCTTT.

V and J are TRBV2 and TRBJ2-1; 9 bases are shared with TRBD1. The trim removed 10 bases at V and 8 bases at J, leaving 6 bases unmatched. The CDR3 is 12 amino acids. Germline lookup yields CDR1 SNHLY and CDR2 FYNNEI. As DNA, the CDR3 is TGTGCCACCTCGGGGACAGGGTATGAGCAGTTCTTC. Encoded protein: CATSGTGYEQFF.

V is TRBV20-1 and J is TRBJ2-3; a possible D gene is TRBD1 (6 bases). The CDR3 runs to 11 residues. V lost 8 bases and J 3 bases, leaving 9 bases between the germline ends. CDR1 and CDR2 from the germline V gene are DFQATT and SNEGSKA (reference sequence). CDR3 amino acids: CSPQGTDTQYF. The CDR3 DNA follows: TGCAGTCCTCAGGGGACAGATACGCAGTATTTT.